The next 9 T cell receptor beta chains were all read from a single sample in a study of shared clonotypes between healthy human individuals. As defined, naive CD8 cells were CD45RO-negative and positively selected for CCR7, with terminally differentiated effector memory CD45RA+ cells excluded. The method was immunoSEQ multiplex PCR; TCRdb's version includes in-frame clones alone and lacks a portion of them. The table includes some 600,000 clones, 90% to 97% detected once. Material for sequencing was naive CD8+ T cells sorted from blood. The source of these receptors is a woman in her thirties in good health.

V gene TRBV28 combines with J gene TRBJ2-3, with D perhaps TRBD1 or TRBD2 (5 bases each). Trimming took 5 bases from V and 4 from J, leaving 10 bases between them. The CDR3 contains 13 residues. Germline-derived CDR1 and CDR2 are MDHEN and SYDVKM. The CDR3 spells CASSRDGPDTQYF. The CDR3 region has the DNA TGTGCCAGCAGTCGGGACGGGCCAGATACGCAGTATTTT.

The V call is TRBV14, the J call TRBJ1-4, with D possibly being TRBD1 (6 bases). The length of the CDR3 is 17 residues. Trimming shortened V by 2 bases and J by 5 bases, and 18 bases separated the two germline ends. The V gene's germline CDR1 is SGHDN and CDR2 FVKESK. The CDR3 sequence is CASSQKGRGWRNEKLFF. CDR3 nucleotides: TGTGCCAGCAGCCAAAAAGGAAGGGGGTGGAGGAATGAAAAACTGTTTTTT.

This clone was picked up a small number of times. J is TRBJ2-3 and V is TRBV28; D is ambiguous. Germline-derived CDR1 and CDR2 are MDHEN and SYDVKM. Trimming took off 6 bases at V and 4 bases at J, with 8 bases between the two ends. The CDR3 loop spans 12 amino acids. DNA for the CDR3: TGTGCCAGCAGAAGGTCGGCAGATACGCAGTATTTT. Translation: CASRRSADTQYF.

The J gene is TRBJ2-2, the V gene TRBV4-1, with D hard to call. The germline gives CDR1 MGHRA, CDR2 YSYEKL. V lost 3 bases to trimming and J lost 0 bases, with 11 bases between them. The CDR3 extends over 16 amino acids. The CDR3 protein is CASSHVGGTNTGELFF. CDR3 nucleotides: TGCGCCAGCAGCCATGTAGGCGGTACGAACACCGGGGAGCTGTTTTTT.

This chain uses TRBV11-2 with TRBJ2-1; perhaps TRBD2 as D (6 bases). Germline CDR1 SGHAT, CDR2 FQNNGV. Trimming cost V 2 bases and J 0 bases, with 17 bases left between them. The CDR3 loop spans 18 amino acids. This chain's CDR3 is CASSLLGGVVSSYNEQFF. The CDR3 nucleotides are TGTGCCAGCAGCTTATTGGGGGGAGTGGTTAGCTCCTACAATGAGCAGTTCTTC.

The chain uses TRBV14 and TRBJ2-2, with 8 bases fitting TRBD1. CDR1 and CDR2 from the germline V gene are SGHDN and FVKESK. The CDR3 runs to 14 residues. Losses at the gene ends were 6 bases for V and 10 bases for J; bases not matched to a gene: 10. In DNA form, the CDR3 reads TGTGCCAGCAGAACTACAGGGGGGCGAGAGGAGCTGTTTTTT. Its protein product is CASRTTGGREELFF.

The rearrangement uses TRBV28 and TRBJ2-3; D might be TRBD1 (5 bases). The V gene's germline CDR1 is MDHEN and CDR2 SYDVKM. V lost 6 bases and J lost 6, with 22 bases in between. CDR3 size: 16 residues. The CDR3 reads CASRRTGAVTLDTQYF. In DNA form, the CDR3 reads TGTGCCAGCAGACGAACAGGAGCCGTTACGTTGGATACGCAGTATTTT.

V gene TRBV27 combines with J gene TRBJ2-7, with no clear D. Trimming pared 0 bases from V and 6 bases from J, leaving 6 bases between. The CDR3 has 12 amino acids. Germline CDR1 reads MNHEY; CDR2 reads SMNVEV (reference sequence). In nucleotides, the CDR3 is TGTGCCAGCAGTTTATCAGGCTCCGAGCAGTACTTC. This encodes CASSLSGSEQYF.

The gene calls are TRBV19 and TRBJ2-5; D perhaps matches TRBD2 (5 bases). Trimming shortened V by 3 bases and J by 4 bases, and 18 bases separated the two germline ends. The germline gives CDR1 LNHDA, CDR2 SQIVND (reference sequence). The CDR3 contains 16 residues. CDR3 loop: CASSILTSGIRETQYF. The CDR3 region has the DNA TGTGCCAGTAGTATTCTAACCAGCGGCATCCGAGAGACCCAGTACTTC.